Below, 27 T cell receptor beta chains from the same sample are listed, as sequenced in a study of T-cell reconstitution after alpha-beta-depleted transplantation in children. Construction of the TCRbeta library involved unique molecular identifiers. TCRdb fed the PCR reads into MiXCR, producing one record per CDR3 protein. The sample lists 150,000 to 200,000 distinct CDR3 sequences, roughly 6.3% occurring once. The specimen was PBMCs, collected before TCRalphabeta/CD19-depleted stem cell transplant. Receptor source: a girl under three years old with combined immunodeficiency, due to receive a stem cell transplant.

This clonotype was seen a few times. The chain joins TRBV7-9 to TRBJ2-4; 14 bases agree with TRBD2. The CDR3 has 15 residues. V dropped 1 base and J dropped 9; count of bases not matched to a gene: 2. Per the germline V gene, CDR1 is SEHNR and CDR2 is FQNEAQ (reference sequence). In DNA, the CDR3 is TGTGCCAGCAGCTTAGGGGGACTAGCGGGGGTCATTCAGTACTTC. Amino acid sequence: CASSLGGLAGVIQYF.

This clonotype was seen at least ten times. The chain combines TRBV9 with TRBJ1-4; 12 bases fit TRBD1. The germline V gene has CDR1 SGDLS and CDR2 YYNGEE. The CDR3 has 17 amino acids. J gave up 2 bases and V 2 bases, and 4 bases lay outside the gene matches. The CDR3 DNA reads as TGTGCCAGCAGCGTTGGGACAGGGGGCTTGACTAATGAAAAACTGTTTTTT. Encoded protein: CASSVGTGGLTNEKLFF.

This clonotype has a count of ten or more. V gene TRBV9 combines with J gene TRBJ2-3; 10 bases fit TRBD1. CDR3 length: 14 residues. With V trimmed by 3 bases and J by 3 bases, 1 base remained unmatched. The V gene's germline CDR1 is SGDLS and CDR2 YYNGEE. CDR3 in amino acids: CASSGQGATDTQYF. The CDR3 region has the DNA TGTGCCAGCAGCGGACAGGGGGCAACAGATACGCAGTATTTT. The full variable domain, rest sourced from reference TRBV9 and TRBJ2-3, is DSGVTQTPKHLITATGQRVTLRCSPRSGDLSVYWYQQSLDQGLQFLIQYYNGEERAKGNILERFSAQQFPDLHSELNLSSLELGDSALYFCASSGQGATDTQYFGPGTRLTVL.

This clonotype was observed a handful of times. The chain couples TRBV6-1 to TRBJ1-2; D is unresolved. This CDR3 is 13 amino acids long. Between the trimmed V and J ends, which lost 7 bases and 6 bases, there was a span of 15 bases. Germline V gives CDR1 MNHNS, CDR2 SASEGT. DNA for the CDR3: TGTGCCAGCAAGGCGGGCCGAATGGATGGCTACACCTTC. It translates to CASKAGRMDGYTF.

This clonotype was picked up many times. The CDR3 DNA follows: TGCGCCAGCAGCTTAGAGGGGGGGGCGCAGTATTTT. It specifies CASSLEGGAQYF. The genes are TRBV5-1 and TRBJ2-3, with D perhaps matching TRBD2 (7 bases). Trimming pared 2 bases from V and 10 bases from J, leaving 11 bases between. CDR1 is SGHRS and CDR2 is YFSETQ in the germline V gene. This CDR3 has 12 residues.

This clonotype was recorded many times. V and J are TRBV20-1 and TRBJ2-7; tentative D call: TRBD1 (6 bases). This CDR3 region has 15 residues. Germline V CDR1 and CDR2: DFQATT, SNEGSKA (reference sequence). Trimming stripped 3 bases from V and 1 base from J, with 16 bases between. CDR3 in amino acids: CSARHWTANSYEQYF. CDR3 nucleotides: TGCAGTGCTAGGCACTGGACAGCTAATTCCTACGAGCAGTACTTC.

Many counts were recorded for this clonotype. This chain's CDR3 is CASIDGTGGNNEQFF. The CDR3 bases are TGCGCCAGCATCGACGGTACGGGAGGGAACAATGAGCAGTTCTTC. The chain combines TRBV5-1 with TRBJ2-1, with 8 bases aligning to TRBD2. This CDR3 contains 15 residues. Trimming removed 6 bases from V and 5 bases from J; junction bases left unmatched: 10. Germline CDR1 and CDR2: SGHRS and YFSETQ.

This clonotype was seen ten or more times. The V call is TRBV12-3 or TRBV12-4, the J call TRBJ2-1; D possibly corresponds to TRBD2 (7 bases). The CDR3 covers 16 residues. The V gene lost 5 bases and the J gene lost 2 bases, with 16 bases spanning the gap. The CDR3 DNA reads as TGTGCCAGCAGTCCTGGGGGGGGCGTCACCTACAATGAGCAGTTCTTC. It codes for CASSPGGGVTYNEQFF.

This clonotype was observed many times. V gene TRBV28 combines with J gene TRBJ2-7, with D unresolved. V was pared by 8 bases and J by 2 bases, with 16 bases between. The CDR3 has 14 amino acids. Per the germline V gene, CDR1 is MDHEN and CDR2 is SYDVKM. The CDR3 nucleotides read TGTGCCAGCGCCCACCAAGATTTCACCTACGAGCAGTACTTC. Its translation is CASAHQDFTYEQYF.

This clonotype was observed a handful of times. This sequence joins TRBV4-2 and TRBJ1-1; 9 nucleotides align to TRBD1. CDR3 length: 14 residues. CDR1 and CDR2 (germline): LGHNA, YNFKEQ. With V trimmed by 3 bases and J by 5 bases, 4 bases remained unmatched. This CDR3 reads CASSHLDRGTEAFF. As DNA, the CDR3 is TGTGCCAGCAGCCACCTCGACAGGGGGACTGAAGCTTTCTTT.

This clonotype was observed many times. V is TRBV2 and J is TRBJ2-7; D ambiguous. CDR3 length: 12 amino acids. Per germline, CDR1 SNHLY and CDR2 FYNNEI. Trimming shortened V by 3 bases and J by 10 bases, and 13 bases separated the two germline ends. This chain's CDR3 is CASSEADLDQYF. The DNA for the CDR3 is TGTGCCAGCAGTGAGGCTGATCTAGACCAGTACTTC.

This clonotype was seen at least ten times. V is TRBV12-3 or TRBV12-4 and J is TRBJ2-5; TRBD2 agrees at 7 bases. The CDR3 covers 15 residues. The J segment lost 5 bases and the V segment lost 6 bases, leaving 12 bases of the junction unmatched. The DNA of the CDR3 is TGTGCCAGCAGCAACTCCCTAGCGGCGACCGAGACCCAGTACTTC. It translates to CASSNSLAATETQYF.

This clonotype was detected ten times or more. The genes are TRBV9 and TRBJ2-7; D is tentatively TRBD1 or TRBD2 (6 bases each). Deletions cut 0 bases from V and 4 bases from J, with 11 bases between. The CDR3 is 14 residues long. Germline loops: CDR1 SGDLS, CDR2 YYNGEE. The CDR3 reads CASSVGEGGYEQYF. The CDR3, as DNA: TGTGCCAGCAGCGTAGGAGAGGGGGGTTACGAGCAGTACTTC.

V gene TRBV4-3 combines with J gene TRBJ2-1, with 11 bases matching TRBD2. J was trimmed by 5 bases and V by 0 bases; bases with no gene match: 9. Per germline, CDR1 LGHNA and CDR2 YSLEER. The CDR3 has 18 amino acids. CDR3 nucleotide sequence: TGCGCCAGCAGCCAAGATATCCCGGGACTAGCGGTGAACAATGAGCAGTTCTTC. This encodes CASSQDIPGLAVNNEQFF.

This clonotype was found many times. This chain uses TRBV11-2 with TRBJ2-5; the match to TRBD1 covers 11 bases. Trimming took 5 bases from V and 3 from J; bases not matched to a gene: 11. This CDR3 comprises 17 residues. Germline CDR1 SGHAT, CDR2 FQNNGV. Here the CDR3 reads CASSPKWTGGREETQYF. The CDR3 DNA follows: TGTGCCAGCAGCCCAAAATGGACAGGGGGCCGAGAAGAGACCCAGTACTTC.

This clonotype was found a few times. This CDR3 is CSALTVEGASNYGYTF. CDR3 DNA: TGCAGTGCCTTAACCGTCGAGGGGGCCTCTAACTATGGCTACACCTTC. The chain uses TRBV20-1 and TRBJ1-2; TRBD1 matches at 7 bases. Losses at the gene ends were 6 bases for V and 0 bases for J; bases not matched to a gene: 13. The CDR3 totals 16 residues. Germline assignment: CDR1 DFQATT and CDR2 SNEGSKA (reference sequence).

This clonotype was counted at least ten times. CDR3 amino acids: CASSPVGNEQYF. The CDR3 region has the DNA TGTGCCAGCAGTCCTGTGGGGAACGAGCAGTACTTC. The chain couples TRBV6-6 to TRBJ2-7; D unclear. There are 12 residues in the CDR3. Deletions cut 5 bases from V and 5 bases from J, with 10 bases between. Germline V gene sequence: CDR1 MNHNY, CDR2 SVGAGI (reference sequence).

This clonotype showed up just a few times. CDR3: CASSPRFGAGGLPYEQYF. The CDR3 DNA reads TGTGCCAGCAGCCCCAGATTTGGAGCGGGAGGCCTCCCCTACGAGCAGTACTTC. This chain links TRBV11-1 with TRBJ2-7; 9 nucleotides line up with TRBD2. This CDR3 has 18 amino acids. Germline V gene sequence: CDR1 SGHAT, CDR2 FQDESV (reference sequence). The trim removed 5 bases at V and 2 bases at J, leaving 16 bases unmatched.

Details on this clonotype: This may be a read error: a much more frequent sequence differs by one nucleotide. This CDR3 fails to terminate in the conserved phenylalanine or tryptophan, so it likely reflects a read error. The V and J genes are TRBV18 and TRBJ2-3; 7 positions agree with TRBD1. The J segment lost 1 base and the V segment lost 5 bases, leaving 6 bases of the junction unmatched. Germline assignment: CDR1 KGHSH and CDR2 LQKENI. This CDR3 region has 15 residues. The CDR3 sequence: CASSGQAFGTDTQYI. CDR3 DNA sequence: TGTGCCAGCTCAGGACAGGCTTTTGGCACAGATACGCAGTATATT.

This clonotype was recorded at least ten times. This chain uses TRBV9 with TRBJ2-1, with TRBD2 identical over 10 bases. The length of the CDR3 is 15 residues. Germline assignment: CDR1 SGDLS and CDR2 YYNGEE. The junction had 3 bases not matched to a gene; V was cut back by 0 bases and J by 6 bases. Written as DNA, the CDR3 is TGTGCCAGCAGCGTAGCACTAGCGGGGCGCAATGAGCAGTTCTTC. Protein product: CASSVALAGRNEQFF.

This clonotype was recorded many times. V is TRBV29-1 and J is TRBJ1-2; D gene unclear. The CDR3 loop spans 13 amino acids. Germline V gene lookup returns CDR1 SQVTM and CDR2 ANQGSEA. Trimming removed 0 bases from V and 1 base from J, with 6 bases in between. The CDR3 DNA is TGCAGCGTTGAAGAAGAACTTAACTATGGCTACACCTTC. Translating it yields CSVEEELNYGYTF.

This clonotype was found many times. The rearrangement uses TRBV6-2 or TRBV6-3 and TRBJ2-1; the match to TRBD2 covers 8 bases. The J segment lost 4 bases and the V segment lost 6 bases, leaving 26 bases of the junction unmatched. Germline V gives CDR1 MNHEY, CDR2 SVGEGT. CDR3 length: 21 amino acids. The CDR3: CASSLLVADTPGLGKYNEQFF. CDR3 sequence (DNA): TGTGCCAGCAGCCTACTGGTGGCTGATACCCCGGGACTAGGGAAATACAATGAGCAGTTCTTC.

The sample holds many counts of this clonotype. The J gene is TRBJ2-2, the V gene TRBV15; D is tentatively TRBD1 or TRBD2 (5 bases each). The V gene lost 8 bases and the J gene lost 8 bases, with 12 bases spanning the gap. In germline, CDR1 is LNHNV, CDR2 YYDKDF (reference sequence). CDR3 length equals 12 residues. The CDR3 loop reads CATEGRRGELFF. In DNA, the CDR3 is TGTGCCACCGAGGGGCGGAGGGGGGAGCTGTTTTTT. Full variable domain (rest looked up from reference TRBV15 and TRBJ2-2): DAMVIQNPRYQVTQFGKPVTLSCSQTLNHNVMYWYQQKSSQAPKLLFHYYDKDFNNEADTPDNFQSRRPNTSFCFLDIRSPGLGDTAMYLCATEGRRGELFFGEGSRLTVL.

V usage is TRBV10-3 and J usage is TRBJ2-7, with D possibly matching TRBD2 (6 bases). CDR1 and CDR2 from the germline V gene are ENHRY and SYGVKD. V dropped 4 bases and J dropped 5 bases, with 21 bases sitting between them. CDR3 length equals 16 residues. CDR3 loop: CAISGGGESFGDEQYF. CDR3 DNA: TGTGCCATCAGTGGAGGAGGGGAGAGTTTTGGGGACGAGCAGTACTTC.

This clonotype was detected many times. The rearrangement uses TRBV15 and TRBJ2-2; D remains unclear. The CDR3 covers 15 residues. CDR1 LNHNV and CDR2 YYDKDF come from the germline V gene (reference sequence). V was shortened by 3 bases and J by 0 bases, with 8 bases between the two germline ends. This CDR3 reads CATSRILANTGELFF. CDR3 sequence (DNA): TGTGCCACCAGCAGGATCCTCGCGAACACCGGGGAGCTGTTTTTT.

The CDR3 region has the DNA TGTGCCAGCCCTCAAGACAGTCTCTCTTACTTC. This encodes CASPQDSLSYF. The chain joins TRBV18 to TRBJ2-7, with D perhaps matching TRBD1 (5 bases). Germline assignment: CDR1 KGHSH and CDR2 LQKENI. The CDR3 is made up of 11 amino acids. Trimming cost V 8 bases and J 13 bases, with 18 bases left between them. Using reference TRBV18 and TRBJ2-7 for the parts outside the CDR3, the full variable domain is NAGVMQNPRHLVRRRGQEARLRCSPMKGHSHVYWYRQLPEEGLKFMVYLQKENIIDESGMPKERFSAEFPKEGPSILRIQQVVRGDSAAYFCASPQDSLSYFGPGTRLTVT.

This clonotype was seen repeatedly, ten times or more. This chain connects TRBV27 to TRBJ1-1, with D tentatively TRBD1 (5 bases). CDR1 and CDR2 from the germline V gene are MNHEY and SMNVEV (reference sequence). The V and J ends lost 3 bases and 7 bases respectively, with 15 bases between them. The CDR3 loop spans 14 amino acids. The CDR3 nucleotides read TGTGCCAGCAGTTTTTCGTTCGGGACCGTTGAAGCTTTCTTT. Protein sequence: CASSFSFGTVEAFF.